This T cell receptor (beta chain) was documented in a study of graft-versus-host responses after intestinal transplantation. Study-level information: Transplant recipients had multivisceral, liver-intestinal, or isolated intestinal grafts.

The table came from immunoSEQ multiplex PCR; TCRdb's copy has only in-frame clones and leaves some out. Among tens of thousands of clones listed, 85% to 95% were seen once. General study results and limits: Early post-transplant HvG declines were associated with peak circulating GvH clone levels. The marrow of recipients harbored GvH clones, and ileum or blood showed some of them first. Graft-donor T cell macrochimerism coincided with high graft-versus-host to host-versus-graft clonal ratios in allografts.

Remarks on this clone: What it binds is not known.

V trimming: 4 bases; J trimming: 2 bases; junction bases outside the gene matches: 4. Per germline, CDR1 SGDLS and CDR2 YYNGEE. The CDR3 spans 15 residues. The chain uses TRBV9 and TRBJ2-3; 10 bases are shared with TRBD2. The TCR comes from a human donor who was the organ donor for an intestinal transplant. The specimen was unstimulated CD8+ T cells sorted from spleen or lymph node cells, collected before transplant. This chain's CDR3 is CASSYSGGNTDTQYF. The CDR3 DNA reads as TGTGCCAGCAGCTATAGCGGGGGGAACACAGATACGCAGTATTTT.